Sequencing of this T cell receptor (beta chain) was carried out in a study of CD8+ T cells in alopecia areata. This sample's treatment: oral pan-JAK inhibitor, 5-10 mg twice daily. With respect to this clone: Its antigen is not known.

V was pared by 6 bases and J by 5 bases, with 10 bases between. The CDR3 runs to 13 residues. Germline V gives CDR1 MNHNS, CDR2 SASEGT. Once RNA had been extracted, it was reverse transcribed into cDNA to act as the sequencing template. Assay used: immunoSEQ multiplex PCR; TCRdb lists only in-frame clones, some missing. The table lists 130,000 or so clones, around 86% of them singletons, with about 13% in the top ten. Study-wide points: The study found higher clonality in lesional than normal scalp, especially in alopecia totalis/universalis. A large proportion of expanded lesional clones were detected persisting in scalp and blood during tofacitinib.

This sequence joins TRBV6-1 and TRBJ2-2; D call uncertain. The starting material was CD8+ T cells sorted from blood, obtained at week 4, from a patient treated with tofacitinib. This TCR was sampled from a human donor with alopecia areata. CDR3 sequence (DNA): TGTGCCAGCAGCGGGCAACTAACCGGGGAGCTGTTTTTT. This translates into CASSGQLTGELFF.